The T cell receptor (beta chain) under discussion was sequenced for a study of CD8+CD57+ T cells in acquired aplastic anemia. Study context: Sorted cells (CD4+ and CD8+) yielded DNA amounts that averaged around 3.1 ug. Study-level points and caveats: Sharing between patients and controls was observed for around 27 CD8+ CDR3 sequences.

Those patients picked for sequencing had displayed CD8+CD57+ cell expansion on flow cytometry. In all patients, the disease was severe acquired aplastic anemia. Patients had undergone no therapy by the time their blood was sampled. The CDR3 runs to 17 residues. The germline V gene has CDR1 DFQATT and CDR2 SNEGSKA (reference sequence). V was pared by 0 bases and J by 7 bases, with 14 bases of the junction left unmatched. CDR3 and TCR beta VDJ profiling relied on a genomic DNA template. TCRdb used MiXCR to reprocess the reads, holding one entry per CDR3 protein. The table includes 200,000 to 300,000 distinct CDR3 sequences, approximately 50% detected once. This clonotype was counted at least ten times. As yet, its antigen is unknown.

Material for sequencing was sorted CD4+, CD8+, or CD8+CD57+ T cells (not recorded which) from PBMCs. The rearrangement uses TRBV20-1 and TRBJ2-3; the match to TRBD2 covers 9 bases. This sequence was found in a human donor with aplastic anemia. CDR3 sequence reads: CSARDLGSGGKPNTQYF. The DNA of the CDR3 is TGCAGTGCTAGAGATTTGGGCAGCGGGGGGAAACCAAATACGCAGTATTTT.